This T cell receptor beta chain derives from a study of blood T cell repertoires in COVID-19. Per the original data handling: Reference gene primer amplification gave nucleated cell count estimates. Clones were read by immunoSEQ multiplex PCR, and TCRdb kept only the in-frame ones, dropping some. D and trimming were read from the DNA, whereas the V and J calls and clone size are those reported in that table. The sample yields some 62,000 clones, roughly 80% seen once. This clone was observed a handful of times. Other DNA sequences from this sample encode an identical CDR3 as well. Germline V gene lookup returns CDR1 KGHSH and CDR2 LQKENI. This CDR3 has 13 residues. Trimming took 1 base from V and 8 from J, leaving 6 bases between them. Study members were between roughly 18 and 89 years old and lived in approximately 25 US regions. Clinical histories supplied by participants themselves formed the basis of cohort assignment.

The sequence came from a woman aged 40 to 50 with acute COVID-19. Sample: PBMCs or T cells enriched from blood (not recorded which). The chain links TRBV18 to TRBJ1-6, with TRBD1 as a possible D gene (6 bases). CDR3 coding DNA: TGTGCCAGCTCACCACAGGGGGATTCACCCCTCCACTTT. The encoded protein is CASSPQGDSPLHF.